This TCR beta chain was sequenced for a study of OX40 agonist ivuxolimab in advanced cancers. The CDR3 totals 13 residues. J was trimmed by 0 bases and V by 5 bases; bases with no gene match: 3. Germline loops: CDR1 SQVTM, CDR2 ANQGSEA. Here immunoSEQ multiplex PCR was the method, and the copy in TCRdb shows in-frame clones only, minus some. The profile shows around 78,000 clones, roughly nine tenths of them singletons. The J gene is TRBJ2-7, the V gene TRBV29-1; TRBD1 agrees at 8 bases. The clonotype comes from an adult with an advanced solid tumor such as melanoma, head and neck, liver or kidney cancer. Sample: CD4+ or CD8+ T cells sorted from blood, taken in a trial of the OX40 agonist ivuxolimab. CDR3 region: CSVQGQGSYEQYF. The CDR3 nucleotides are TGCAGCGTTCAAGGACAGGGCTCCTACGAGCAGTACTTC.